The T cell receptor (beta chain) described here comes from a study of T cell responses to AZD1222 COVID-19 vaccine. This CDR3 has 15 amino acids. Germline V lookup: CDR1 MNHEY, CDR2 SMNVEV (reference sequence). Germline trimming cut 2 bases from V and 6 bases from J; bases unmatched to any gene: 5. TCRdb's table, derived via immunoSEQ multiplex PCR, lists solely in-frame clones and lacks some. The sample lists some 91,000 clones; around 94% were seen once. The receptor comes from an adult in good health. The chain has TRBV27 and TRBJ2-1, with 9 bases that match TRBD1. Sequencing was performed on peripheral blood, taken on day 0 of AZD1222 vaccination. CDR3 loop: CASSLGQGRANEQFF. The CDR3 coding sequence is TGTGCCAGCAGTTTAGGACAGGGGAGGGCCAATGAGCAGTTCTTC.